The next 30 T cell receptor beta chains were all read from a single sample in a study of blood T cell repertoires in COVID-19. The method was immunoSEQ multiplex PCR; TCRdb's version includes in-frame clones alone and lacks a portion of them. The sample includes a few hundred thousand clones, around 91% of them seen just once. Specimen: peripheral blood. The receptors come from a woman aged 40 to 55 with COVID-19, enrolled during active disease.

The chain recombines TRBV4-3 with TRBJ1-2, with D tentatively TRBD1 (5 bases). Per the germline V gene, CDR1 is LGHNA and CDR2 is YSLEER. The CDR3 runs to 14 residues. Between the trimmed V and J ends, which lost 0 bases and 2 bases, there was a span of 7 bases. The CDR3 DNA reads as TGCGCCAGCAGCCAAGACAGGGCCAACTATGGCTACACCTTC. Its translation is CASSQDRANYGYTF.

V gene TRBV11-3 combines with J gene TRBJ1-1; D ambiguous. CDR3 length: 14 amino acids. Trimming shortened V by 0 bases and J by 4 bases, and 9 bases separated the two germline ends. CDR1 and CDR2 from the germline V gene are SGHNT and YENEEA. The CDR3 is CASSLDRESTEAFF. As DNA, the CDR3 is TGTGCCAGCAGCTTAGATCGGGAGTCCACTGAAGCTTTCTTT.

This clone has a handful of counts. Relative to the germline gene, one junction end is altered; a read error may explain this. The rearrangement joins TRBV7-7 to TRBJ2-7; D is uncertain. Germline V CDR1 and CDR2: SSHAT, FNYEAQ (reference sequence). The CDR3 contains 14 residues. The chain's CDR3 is CASSLVDTSSKQYF. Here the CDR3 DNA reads TGTGCTAGCAGCTTAGTAGACACCTCAAGTAAGCAGTACTTC.

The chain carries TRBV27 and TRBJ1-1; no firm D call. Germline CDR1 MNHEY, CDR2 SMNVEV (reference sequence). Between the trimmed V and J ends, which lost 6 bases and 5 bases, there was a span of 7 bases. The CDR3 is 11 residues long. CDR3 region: CASRGVTEAFF. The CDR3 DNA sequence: TGTGCCAGCAGGGGCGTTACTGAAGCTTTCTTT.

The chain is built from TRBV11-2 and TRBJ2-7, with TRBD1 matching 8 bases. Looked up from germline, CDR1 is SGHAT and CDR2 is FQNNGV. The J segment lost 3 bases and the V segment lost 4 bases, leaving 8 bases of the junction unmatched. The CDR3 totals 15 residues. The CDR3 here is CASSSVGTGFYEQYF. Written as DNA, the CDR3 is TGTGCCAGCAGCTCGGTCGGGACAGGTTTCTACGAGCAGTACTTC.

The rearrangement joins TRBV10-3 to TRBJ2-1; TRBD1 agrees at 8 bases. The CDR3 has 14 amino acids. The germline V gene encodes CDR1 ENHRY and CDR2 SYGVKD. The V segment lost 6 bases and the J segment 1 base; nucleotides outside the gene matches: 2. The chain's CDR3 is CAISGTGSYNEQFF. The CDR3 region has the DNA TGTGCCATCAGCGGGACAGGATCCTACAATGAGCAGTTCTTC.

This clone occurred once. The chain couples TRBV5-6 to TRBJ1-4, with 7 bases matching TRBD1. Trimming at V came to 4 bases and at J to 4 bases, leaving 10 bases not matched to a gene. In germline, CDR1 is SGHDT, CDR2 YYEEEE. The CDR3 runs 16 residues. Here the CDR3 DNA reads TGTGCCAGCAGCCCGCCCGGGACAGCCCTTAATGAAAAACTGTTTTTT. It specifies CASSPPGTALNEKLFF.

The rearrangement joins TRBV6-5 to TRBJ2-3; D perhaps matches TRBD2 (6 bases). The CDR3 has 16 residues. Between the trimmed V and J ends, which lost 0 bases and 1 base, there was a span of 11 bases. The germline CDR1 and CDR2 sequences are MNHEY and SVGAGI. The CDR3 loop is CASSYSAGPGTDTQYF. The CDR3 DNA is TGTGCCAGCAGTTACTCGGCGGGGCCCGGCACAGATACGCAGTATTTT.

The CDR3 DNA sequence: TGTGCCAGCAGCCCCCGATCGGGACTAGGCGTCTACGAGCAGTACTTC. As protein: CASSPRSGLGVYEQYF. V usage is TRBV9 and J usage is TRBJ2-7; 8 positions agree with TRBD2. Trimming took 4 bases from V and 3 from J; bases not matched to a gene: 12. This CDR3 is built from 16 residues. Per germline, CDR1 SGDLS and CDR2 YYNGEE.

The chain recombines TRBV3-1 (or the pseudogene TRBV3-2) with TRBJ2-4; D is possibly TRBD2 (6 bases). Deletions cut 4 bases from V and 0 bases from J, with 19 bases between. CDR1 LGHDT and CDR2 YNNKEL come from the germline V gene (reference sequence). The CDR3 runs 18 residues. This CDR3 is CASSPPRDSNLAKNIQYF. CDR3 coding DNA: TGTGCCAGCAGCCCACCCCGGGACTCCAATCTAGCCAAAAACATTCAGTACTTC.

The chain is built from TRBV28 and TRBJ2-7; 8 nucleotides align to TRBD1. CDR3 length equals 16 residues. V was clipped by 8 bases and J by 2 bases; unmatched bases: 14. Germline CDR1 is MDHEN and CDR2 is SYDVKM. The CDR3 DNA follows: TGTGCCAGCCGTACCCTGAAGCAGGGGGCAACCTACGAGCAGTACTTC. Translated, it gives CASRTLKQGATYEQYF.

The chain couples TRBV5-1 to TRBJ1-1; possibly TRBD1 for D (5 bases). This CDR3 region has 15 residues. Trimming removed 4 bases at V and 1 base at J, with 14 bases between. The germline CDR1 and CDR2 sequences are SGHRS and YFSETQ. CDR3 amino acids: CASSPLPTGNTEAFF. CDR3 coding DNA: TGCGCCAGCAGCCCCCTCCCTACAGGGAACACTGAAGCTTTCTTT.

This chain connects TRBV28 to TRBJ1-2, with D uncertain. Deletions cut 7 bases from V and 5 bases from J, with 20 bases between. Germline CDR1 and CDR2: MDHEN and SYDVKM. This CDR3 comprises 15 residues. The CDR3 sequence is CASTLQEDSGYGYTF. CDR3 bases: TGTGCCAGCACCCTCCAGGAGGATTCCGGGTATGGCTACACCTTC.

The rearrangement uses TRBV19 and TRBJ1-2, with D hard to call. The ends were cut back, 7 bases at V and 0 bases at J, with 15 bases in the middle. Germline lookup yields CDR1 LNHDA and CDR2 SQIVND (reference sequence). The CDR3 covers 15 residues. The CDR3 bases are TGTGCCAGTACTCCGGGTCTGGTTCCTAACTATGGCTACACCTTC. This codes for CASTPGLVPNYGYTF.

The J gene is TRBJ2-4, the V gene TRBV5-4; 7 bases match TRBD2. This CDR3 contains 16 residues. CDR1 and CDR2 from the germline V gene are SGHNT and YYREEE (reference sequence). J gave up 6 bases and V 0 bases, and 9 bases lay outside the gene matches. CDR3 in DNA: TGTGCCAGCAGCTTGGCTAGGACTAGAGGAGGAAACATTCAGTACTTC. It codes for CASSLARTRGGNIQYF. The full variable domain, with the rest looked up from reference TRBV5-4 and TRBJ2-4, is ETGVTQSPTHLIKTRGQQVTLRCSSQSGHNTVSWYQQALGQGPQFIFQYYREEENGRGNFPPRFSGLQFPNYSSELNVNALELDDSALYLCASSLARTRGGNIQYFGAGTRLSVL.

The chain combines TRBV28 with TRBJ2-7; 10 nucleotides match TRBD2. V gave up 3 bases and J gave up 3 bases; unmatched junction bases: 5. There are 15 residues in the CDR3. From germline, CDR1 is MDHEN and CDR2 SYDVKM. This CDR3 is CASSFKGLAVYEQYF. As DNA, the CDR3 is TGTGCCAGCAGTTTCAAAGGACTAGCGGTCTACGAGCAGTACTTC.

DNA for the CDR3: TGTGCCAGCAGCCCCGGACAGGGTCTCCCCGGAGATAACTATGGCTACACCTTC. Translated, it gives CASSPGQGLPGDNYGYTF. The V and J genes are TRBV5-6 and TRBJ1-2; 8 bases line up with TRBD1. The CDR3 spans 18 residues. The germline CDR1 and CDR2 sequences are SGHDT and YYEEEE. V shed 4 bases, J shed 1 base, and the junction held 15 bases outside the gene matches. Drawing the rest from reference TRBV5-6 and TRBJ1-2, the complete variable domain is DAGVTQSPTHLIKTRGQQVTLRCSPKSGHDTVSWYQQALGQGPQFIFQYYEEEERQRGNFPDRFSGHQFPNYSSELNVNALLLGDSALYLCASSPGQGLPGDNYGYTFGSGTRLTVV.

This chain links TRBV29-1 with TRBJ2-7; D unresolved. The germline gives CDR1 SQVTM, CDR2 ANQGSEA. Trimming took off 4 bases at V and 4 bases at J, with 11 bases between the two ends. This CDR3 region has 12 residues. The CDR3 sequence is CSVVPSQYEQYF. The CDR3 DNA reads TGCAGCGTTGTTCCTAGTCAGTACGAGCAGTACTTC.

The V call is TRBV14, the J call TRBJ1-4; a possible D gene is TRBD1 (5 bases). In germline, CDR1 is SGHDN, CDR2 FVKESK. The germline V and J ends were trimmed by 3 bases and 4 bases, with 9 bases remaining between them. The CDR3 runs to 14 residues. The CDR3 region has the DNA TGTGCCAGCAGCCAGACAGATGTTAATGAAAAACTGTTTTTT. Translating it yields CASSQTDVNEKLFF.

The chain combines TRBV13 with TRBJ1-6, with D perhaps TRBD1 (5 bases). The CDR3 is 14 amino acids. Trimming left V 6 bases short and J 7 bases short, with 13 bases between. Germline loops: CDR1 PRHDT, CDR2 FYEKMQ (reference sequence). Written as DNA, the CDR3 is TGTGCCAGCAGAAATCTGGGGGGAAATTCACCCCTCCACTTT. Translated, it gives CASRNLGGNSPLHF.

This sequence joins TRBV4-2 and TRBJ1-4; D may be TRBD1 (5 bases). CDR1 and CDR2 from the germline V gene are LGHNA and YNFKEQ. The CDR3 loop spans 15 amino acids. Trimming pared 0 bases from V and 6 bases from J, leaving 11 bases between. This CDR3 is CASSQDPGTYEKLFF. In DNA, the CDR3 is TGTGCCAGCAGCCAAGATCCAGGGACTTATGAAAAACTGTTTTTT.

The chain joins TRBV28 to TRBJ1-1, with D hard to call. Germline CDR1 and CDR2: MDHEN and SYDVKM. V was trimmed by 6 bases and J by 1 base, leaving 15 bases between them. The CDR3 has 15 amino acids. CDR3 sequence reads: CASSLVGGPNTEAFF. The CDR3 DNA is TGTGCCAGCAGCCTAGTCGGAGGCCCGAACACTGAAGCTTTCTTT.

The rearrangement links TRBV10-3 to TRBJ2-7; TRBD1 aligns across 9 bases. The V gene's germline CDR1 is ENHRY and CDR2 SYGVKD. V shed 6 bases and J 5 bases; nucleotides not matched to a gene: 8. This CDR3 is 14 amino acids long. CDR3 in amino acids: CAISLGQGLDEQYF. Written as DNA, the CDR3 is TGTGCCATCAGCCTCGGACAGGGGCTGGACGAGCAGTACTTC.

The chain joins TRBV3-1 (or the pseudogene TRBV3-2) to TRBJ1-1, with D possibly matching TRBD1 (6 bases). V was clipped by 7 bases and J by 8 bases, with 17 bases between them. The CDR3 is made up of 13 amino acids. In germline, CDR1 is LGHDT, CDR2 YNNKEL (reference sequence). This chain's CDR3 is CASMPSGGKEAFF. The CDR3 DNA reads TGTGCCAGCATGCCATCTGGGGGCAAGGAAGCTTTCTTT.

The CDR3 DNA is TGTGCCAGCAGTCCCGGTCCGTTTAGCAATCAGCCCCAGCATTTT. Translating it yields CASSPGPFSNQPQHF. The chain employs TRBV27 and TRBJ1-5; D is unclear. Deletions cut 5 bases from V and 0 bases from J, with 11 bases between. The CDR3 spans 15 residues. Germline V lookup: CDR1 MNHEY, CDR2 SMNVEV (reference sequence).

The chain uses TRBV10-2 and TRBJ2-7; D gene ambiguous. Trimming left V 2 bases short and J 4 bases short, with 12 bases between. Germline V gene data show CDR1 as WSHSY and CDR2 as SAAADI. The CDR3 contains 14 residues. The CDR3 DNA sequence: TGCGCCAGCAGTGAGGTTCTCCGTAGTTACGAGCAGTACTTC. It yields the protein CASSEVLRSYEQYF.

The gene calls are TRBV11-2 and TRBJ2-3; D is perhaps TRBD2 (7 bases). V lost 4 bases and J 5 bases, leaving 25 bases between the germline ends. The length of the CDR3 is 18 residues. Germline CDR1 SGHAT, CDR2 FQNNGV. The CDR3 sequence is CASSSRGSPGGAVDTQYF. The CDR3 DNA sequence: TGTGCCAGCAGCTCCCGAGGGTCCCCGGGGGGCGCGGTAGATACGCAGTATTTT.

CDR3 DNA: TGCAGCGTTAGTTTCGGGAGCTCCTACAATGAGCAGTTCTTC. This translates into CSVSFGSSYNEQFF. The chain uses TRBV29-1 and TRBJ2-1, with a possible D match to TRBD2 (6 bases). CDR3 length equals 14 residues. Germline loops: CDR1 SQVTM, CDR2 ANQGSEA. V was pared by 5 bases and J by 0 bases, with 11 bases between.

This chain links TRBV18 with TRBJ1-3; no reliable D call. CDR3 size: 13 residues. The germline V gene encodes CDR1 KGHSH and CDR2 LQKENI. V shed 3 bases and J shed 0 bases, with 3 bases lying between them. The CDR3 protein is CASSPSSGNTIYF. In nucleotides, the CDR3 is TGTGCCAGCTCACCGAGCTCTGGAAACACCATATATTTT. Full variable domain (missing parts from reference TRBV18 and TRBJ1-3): NAGVMQNPRHLVRRRGQEARLRCSPMKGHSHVYWYRQLPEEGLKFMVYLQKENIIDESGMPKERFSAEFPKEGPSILRIQQVVRGDSAAYFCASSPSSGNTIYFGEGSWLTVV.

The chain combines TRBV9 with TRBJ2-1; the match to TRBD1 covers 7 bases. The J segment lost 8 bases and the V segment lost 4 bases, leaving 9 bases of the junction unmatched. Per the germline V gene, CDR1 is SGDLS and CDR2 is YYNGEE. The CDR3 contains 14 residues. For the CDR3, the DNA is TGTGCCAGCAGCCCGCGACAGGGCCCCCATGAGCAGTTCTTC. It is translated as CASSPRQGPHEQFF.